This T cell receptor (beta chain) is from a study of CD8 T cell repertoires and HIV-1 epitope variants. Overall study context: Twenty-five autologous and known Gag and Nef epitope variant peptides each stimulated T cells separately. Controls were a CMV, EBV and flu pool, Ebola AY9, and no peptide. 1M T cells were kept uncultured as a baseline.

Study-wide results and caveats: Nine or ten antigen-specific TCR beta clonotypes were found; six seemed cross-reactive to variants.

In this sample, this clone turned up a few times. Antigen specificity is unknown. The table came from immunoSEQ multiplex PCR; TCRdb's copy has only in-frame clones and leaves some out. The table has about 5,200 clones, approximately 61% seen once. CDR3 length equals 12 residues. V shed 6 bases and J shed 0 bases, with 6 bases lying between them. The germline gives CDR1 SNHLY, CDR2 FYNNEI. This chain joins TRBV2 and TRBJ2-7; no firm D call. The sequenced material came from cultured CD8+ T cells derived from PBMCs. The TCR sequence derives from a male donor with HIV. The CDR3 here is CASSPSSYEQYF. The DNA for the CDR3 is TGTGCCAGCAGCCCTAGCTCCTACGAGCAGTACTTC.